Each of the 32 T cell receptor beta chains below was sequenced from the same sample in a study of blood T cell repertoires in COVID-19. Assay: immunoSEQ multiplex PCR; the TCRdb copy retains only in-frame clones and omits some. The table records hundreds of thousands of clones, around nine tenths of them present only once. Material for sequencing was PBMCs or T cells enriched from blood (not recorded which). The receptors were gathered from a woman between 50 and 59 years old who had recovered from COVID-19.

The genes are TRBV7-9 and TRBJ1-4; 9 bases align to TRBD1. The V gene's germline CDR1 is SEHNR and CDR2 FQNEAQ (reference sequence). J was trimmed by 5 bases and V by 5 bases; bases with no gene match: 3. The CDR3 has 14 residues. CDR3 in DNA: TGTGCCAGCAGCCCCGGGACAGGGAATGAAAAACTGTTTTTT. Its protein is CASSPGTGNEKLFF. Combining the CDR3 with reference TRBV7-9 and TRBJ1-4 gives the whole variable domain DTGVSQNPRHKITKRGQNVTFRCDPISEHNRLYWYRQTLGQGPEFLTYFQNEAQLEKSRLLSDRFSAERPKGSFSTLEIQRTEQGDSAMYLCASSPGTGNEKLFFGSGTQLSVL.

This chain uses TRBV27 with TRBJ1-2; unclear D gene. V lost 5 bases, J lost 2 bases, and 12 bases lay in between. This CDR3 contains 14 residues. Germline CDR1 reads MNHEY; CDR2 reads SMNVEV (reference sequence). CDR3 sequence reads: CASSPLRENYGYTF. The CDR3 DNA sequence: TGTGCCAGCAGTCCTCTCCGTGAGAACTATGGCTACACCTTC.

As to this clone: Within the sample, other DNA sequences also encode this same CDR3. J is TRBJ1-4 and V is TRBV18; 8 bases map to TRBD1. Trimming at V came to 2 bases and at J to 8 bases, leaving 4 bases not matched to a gene. The CDR3 covers 14 residues. Germline V lookup: CDR1 KGHSH, CDR2 LQKENI. The CDR3 is CASSPDRGVEKLFF. The CDR3 DNA sequence: TGTGCCAGCTCACCAGACAGGGGAGTCGAAAAACTGTTTTTT.

As to this clone: This sample also contains other DNA sequences that code for the same CDR3. J is TRBJ2-1 and V is TRBV7-3; 12 bases map to TRBD2. Germline V lookup: CDR1 SGHTA, CDR2 FQGTGA. J lost 7 bases, V lost 1 base, and 2 bases had no gene match. The CDR3 is 15 amino acids. The chain's CDR3 is CASSLRTSGNNEQFF. The DNA for the CDR3 is TGTGCCAGCAGCTTAAGGACTAGCGGGAATAATGAGCAGTTCTTC.

This clone was counted a single time. The chain combines TRBV11-3 with TRBJ2-1; 9 nucleotides line up with TRBD2. CDR3 length: 16 residues. The V and J ends lost 1 base and 9 bases, in that order; junction bases with no gene match: 10. Germline V lookup: CDR1 SGHNT, CDR2 YENEEA. CDR3 region: CASSLGGVAGVGEQFF. The CDR3 coding sequence is TGTGCCAGCAGCTTAGGAGGAGTAGCGGGAGTAGGTGAGCAGTTCTTC.

This chain uses TRBV30 with TRBJ1-4; D uncertain. V was trimmed by 4 bases and J by 0 bases, leaving 12 bases between them. This CDR3 contains 15 residues. CDR1 is GTSNPN, CDR2 SVGIG, per germline (reference sequence). CDR3 in amino acids: CAWTPLGTTNEKLFF. Here the CDR3 DNA reads TGTGCCTGGACTCCCCTCGGGACAACTAATGAAAAACTGTTTTTT.

The chain joins TRBV30 to TRBJ2-1; D is ambiguous. Trimming shortened V by 1 base and J by 0 bases, and 16 bases separated the two germline ends. CDR3 length: 17 amino acids. The germline V gene has CDR1 GTSNPN and CDR2 SVGIG (reference sequence). CDR3 protein: CAWSGFSLRSSYNEQFF. Here the CDR3 DNA reads TGTGCCTGGAGTGGGTTTAGCTTAAGGAGCTCCTACAATGAGCAGTTCTTC.

This clone was observed once. This chain joins TRBV7-9 and TRBJ2-7; 8 nucleotides align to TRBD1. The germline V gene encodes CDR1 SEHNR and CDR2 FQNEAQ (reference sequence). V lost 5 bases to trimming and J lost 2 bases; unmatched junction nucleotides: 2. The CDR3 is made up of 13 amino acids. In nucleotides, the CDR3 is TGTGCCAGCAGCCAACAGGGGGCCTACGAGCAGTACTTC. This encodes CASSQQGAYEQYF. Drawing the rest from reference TRBV7-9 and TRBJ2-7, the complete variable domain is DTGVSQNPRHKITKRGQNVTFRCDPISEHNRLYWYRQTLGQGPEFLTYFQNEAQLEKSRLLSDRFSAERPKGSFSTLEIQRTEQGDSAMYLCASSQQGAYEQYFGPGTRLTVT.

The gene calls are TRBV29-1 and TRBJ2-3; TRBD1 is a possible D gene (5 bases). Germline values: CDR1 SQVTM, CDR2 ANQGSEA. CDR3 length: 13 amino acids. The V and J ends lost 1 base and 5 bases respectively, with 10 bases between them. The DNA for the CDR3 is TGCAGCGTTGAAGGGACATTCGGAGATACGCAGTATTTT. This codes for CSVEGTFGDTQYF.

V usage is TRBV6-5 and J usage is TRBJ2-3; maybe TRBD1 (6 bases). The CDR3 is made up of 11 amino acids. Trimming left V 5 bases short and J 10 bases short, with 10 bases between. CDR1 is MNHEY and CDR2 is SVGAGI in the germline V gene. The chain's CDR3 is CASSTTGSQYF. CDR3 bases: TGTGCCAGCAGTACTACAGGGTCGCAGTATTTT.

The genes are TRBV5-4 and TRBJ2-5, with 7 bases lining up with TRBD2. Per the germline V gene, CDR1 is SGHNT and CDR2 is YYREEE (reference sequence). This CDR3 region has 15 residues. V was pared by 4 bases and J by 2 bases, with 8 bases of the junction left unmatched. CDR3 region: CASSQATSRQETQYF. The CDR3 DNA follows: TGTGCCAGCAGCCAAGCGACTAGCAGACAAGAGACCCAGTACTTC.

This rearrangement joins TRBV19 to TRBJ1-5; D unresolved. This CDR3 has 13 amino acids. The germline V and J ends were trimmed by 5 bases and 4 bases, with 9 bases remaining between them. Looked up from germline, CDR1 is LNHDA and CDR2 is SQIVND (reference sequence). In DNA form, the CDR3 reads TGTGCCAGTAGTGTCGGTCTAAATCAGCCCCAGCATTTT. The encoded protein is CASSVGLNQPQHF.

V usage is TRBV19 and J usage is TRBJ2-5; the match to TRBD2 covers 7 bases. The germline CDR1 and CDR2 sequences are LNHDA and SQIVND (reference sequence). Trimming at V came to 3 bases and at J to 2 bases, leaving 6 bases not matched to a gene. The CDR3 extends over 15 amino acids. The CDR3 is CASSISGTKQETQYF. In DNA, the CDR3 is TGTGCCAGTAGTATCTCCGGGACTAAGCAAGAGACCCAGTACTTC.

V and J are TRBV29-1 and TRBJ2-7, with D perhaps TRBD2 (5 bases). In germline, CDR1 is SQVTM, CDR2 ANQGSEA. CDR3 length equals 13 residues. V shed 6 bases and J shed 4 bases, with 16 bases lying between them. CDR3 loop: CSVAPGLGYEQYF. The CDR3 nucleotides are TGCAGCGTCGCCCCGGGGTTGGGGTACGAGCAGTACTTC.

This chain joins TRBV19 and TRBJ2-1, with TRBD2 identical over 9 bases. The CDR3 runs to 17 residues. Germline trimming cut 0 bases from V and 8 bases from J; bases unmatched to any gene: 11. Germline CDR1 is LNHDA and CDR2 is SQIVND (reference sequence). CDR3 bases: TGTGCCAGTAGTATAGACATTAGCGGGAGAGGGGACCATGAGCAGTTCTTC. It translates to CASSIDISGRGDHEQFF.

The rearrangement uses TRBV30 and TRBJ2-5, with 11 bases identical to TRBD2. This CDR3 comprises 15 residues. The ends lost 2 bases at V and 2 bases at J; junction bases unmatched: 4. Germline CDR1 and CDR2: GTSNPN and SVGIG (reference sequence). CDR3 sequence: CAWSSGLAVQETQYF. The CDR3 nucleotides are TGTGCCTGGAGTTCGGGACTAGCGGTTCAAGAGACCCAGTACTTC.

This chain uses TRBV5-4 with TRBJ2-1; TRBD2 aligns across 7 bases. The germline V gene encodes CDR1 SGHNT and CDR2 YYREEE (reference sequence). The ends lost 7 bases at V and 8 bases at J; junction bases unmatched: 15. This CDR3 is 15 amino acids long. The CDR3 DNA sequence: TGTGCCAGCCGAATAGGCGGGAAGGCGGGAGATGAGCAGTTCTTC. Its translation: CASRIGGKAGDEQFF.

V and J are TRBV28 and TRBJ1-2; TRBD1 matches at 7 bases. After removal of 6 bases from V and 8 bases from J, the junction contained 15 bases not matched to a gene. There are 15 residues in the CDR3. CDR1 and CDR2 from the germline V gene are MDHEN and SYDVKM. DNA for the CDR3: TGTGCCAGCAGACAGCCGGGACAGACCTCTTGGGGCTACACCTTC. It codes for CASRQPGQTSWGYTF.

This clone was observed once. V and J are TRBV2 and TRBJ2-1, with 16 positions matching TRBD2. The CDR3 contains 21 residues. Germline V gene data show CDR1 as SNHLY and CDR2 as FYNNEI. V shed 0 bases and J 8 bases; nucleotides not matched to a gene: 16. CDR3 sequence: CASSEARPGLAGGPDRDEQFF. CDR3 in DNA: TGTGCCAGCAGTGAAGCTCGGCCGGGACTAGCGGGAGGGCCTGATAGGGATGAGCAGTTCTTC.

The chain carries TRBV5-1 and TRBJ1-1, with 9 nucleotides matching TRBD1. Unmatched junction bases numbered 16, after V lost 3 bases and J lost 10 bases. The CDR3 is 16 amino acids. Germline V CDR1 and CDR2: SGHRS, YFSETQ. CDR3 protein: CASSSGTGTKPLGAFF. The CDR3, as DNA: TGCGCCAGCAGCTCCGGGACAGGGACCAAACCCCTTGGAGCTTTCTTT. The full variable domain, completed using reference TRBV5-1 and TRBJ1-1, is KAGVTQTPRYLIKTRGQQVTLSCSPISGHRSVSWYQQTPGQGLQFLFEYFSETQRNKGNFPGRFSGRQFSNSRSEMNVSTLELGDSALYLCASSSGTGTKPLGAFFGQGTRLTVV.

This clone was seen a handful of times. V gene TRBV28 combines with J gene TRBJ1-5; TRBD1 aligns across 8 bases. Losses at the gene ends were 4 bases for V and 7 bases for J; bases not matched to a gene: 6. CDR1 is MDHEN, CDR2 SYDVKM, per germline. The CDR3 spans 14 residues. The CDR3 sequence is CASSSGQGWQPQHF. The CDR3 DNA is TGTGCCAGCAGTTCTGGACAGGGCTGGCAGCCCCAGCATTTT.

J is TRBJ2-7 and V is TRBV29-1, with D hard to call. The CDR3 covers 13 residues. Trimming shortened V by 7 bases and J by 2 bases, and 15 bases separated the two germline ends. Germline values: CDR1 SQVTM, CDR2 ANQGSEA. The CDR3 protein is CSALSTLTYEQYF. The CDR3 bases are TGCAGCGCCCTATCGACTCTGACCTACGAGCAGTACTTC.

V and J are TRBV24-1 and TRBJ2-7; a possible D gene is TRBD1 (5 bases). This CDR3 comprises 13 residues. Per the germline V gene, CDR1 is KGHDR and CDR2 is SFDVKD. V was clipped by 4 bases and J by 5 bases, with 11 bases between them. CDR3 nucleotides: TGTGCCACCAGTGAGACGCAAGGGGACGAGCAGTACTTC. Translated: CATSETQGDEQYF.

V gene TRBV18 combines with J gene TRBJ1-3, with D hard to call. There are 14 residues in the CDR3. CDR1 and CDR2 from the germline V gene are KGHSH and LQKENI. V lost 2 bases and J lost 0, with 5 bases in between. The CDR3 DNA reads as TGTGCCAGCTCACCAGAACTCTCTGGAAACACCATATATTTT. Residues: CASSPELSGNTIYF.

Worth noting for this clone: Sequence at one end of the junction differs from germline and may be a read error. The chain carries TRBV7-7 and TRBJ2-1; 7 bases fit TRBD1. CDR1 is SSHAT, CDR2 FNYEAQ, per germline (reference sequence). The CDR3 consists of 15 residues. The CDR3 spells CASSPQGSSYNEQFF. The CDR3 DNA is TGTGCTAGCAGCCCACAGGGGAGCTCCTACAATGAGCAGTTCTTC.

This clone was recorded once. V and J are TRBV19 and TRBJ1-1; D ambiguous. This CDR3 spans 14 amino acids. In germline, CDR1 is LNHDA, CDR2 SQIVND (reference sequence). Trimming took off 5 bases at V and 4 bases at J, with 14 bases between the two ends. In nucleotides, the CDR3 is TGTGCCAGTAGTTCCCGTCGGGGTAGCACTGAAGCTTTCTTT. It yields the protein CASSSRRGSTEAFF.

The chain uses TRBV11-2 and TRBJ1-3; 9 nucleotides line up with TRBD1. V gave up 3 bases and J gave up 4 bases; unmatched junction bases: 4. The CDR3 loop spans 15 amino acids. The germline V gene encodes CDR1 SGHAT and CDR2 FQNNGV. This CDR3 is CASSLAGTGGNTIYF. For the CDR3, the DNA is TGTGCCAGCAGCTTGGCCGGGACAGGGGGAAACACCATATATTTT. Variable domain in full (rest from reference TRBV11-2 and TRBJ1-3): EAGVAQSPRYKIIEKRQSVAFWCNPISGHATLYWYQQILGQGPKLLIQFQNNGVVDDSQLPKDRFSAERLKGVDSTLKIQPAKLEDSAVYLCASSLAGTGGNTIYFGEGSWLTVV.

This chain links TRBV6-1 with TRBJ2-7; 8 bases fit TRBD2. CDR3 length: 18 amino acids. The V and J ends lost 3 bases and 2 bases, in that order; junction bases with no gene match: 15. Germline assignment: CDR1 MNHNS and CDR2 SASEGT. The CDR3 nucleotides read TGTGCCAGCAGTGAGTTCCCGGCAGGACTAGCTTCTCCCTACGAGCAGTACTTC. Translated: CASSEFPAGLASPYEQYF.

CDR3 loop: CASSTQGYDGYTF. CDR3 DNA sequence: TGTGCCAGTAGTACCCAGGGGTACGATGGCTACACCTTC. The chain has TRBV19 and TRBJ1-2; perhaps TRBD1 as D (6 bases). This CDR3 spans 13 amino acids. The germline CDR1 and CDR2 sequences are LNHDA and SQIVND (reference sequence). The V gene lost 4 bases and the J gene lost 6 bases, with 12 bases spanning the gap.

The chain is built from TRBV9 and TRBJ2-2, with a weak D call TRBD2 (5 bases). V was cut by 0 bases and J by 5 bases, with 14 bases left in between. Germline V gene data show CDR1 as SGDLS and CDR2 as YYNGEE. The CDR3 length is 16 residues. As DNA, the CDR3 is TGTGCCAGCAGCGTAGCTAGTTCTAGCCGAACCGGGGAGCTGTTTTTT. Translation gives CASSVASSSRTGELFF.

The V gene is TRBV14, the J gene TRBJ1-2, with a tentative D call TRBD1 (5 bases). V lost 1 base and J 2 bases, leaving 11 bases between the germline ends. The CDR3 totals 15 residues. Germline V gene sequence: CDR1 SGHDN, CDR2 FVKESK. CDR3 sequence: CASSQGEGVNYGYTF. The CDR3 nucleotides read TGTGCCAGCAGCCAAGGGGAAGGGGTAAACTATGGCTACACCTTC.

The genes are TRBV28 and TRBJ1-1; TRBD1 aligns across 9 bases. The germline V gene encodes CDR1 MDHEN and CDR2 SYDVKM. V shed 7 bases and J 1 base; nucleotides not matched to a gene: 16. This CDR3 is 18 amino acids long. The CDR3 protein is CASNVLGPGQGENTEAFF. The CDR3 DNA reads as TGTGCCAGCAACGTGTTGGGGCCGGGACAGGGTGAGAACACTGAAGCTTTCTTT.